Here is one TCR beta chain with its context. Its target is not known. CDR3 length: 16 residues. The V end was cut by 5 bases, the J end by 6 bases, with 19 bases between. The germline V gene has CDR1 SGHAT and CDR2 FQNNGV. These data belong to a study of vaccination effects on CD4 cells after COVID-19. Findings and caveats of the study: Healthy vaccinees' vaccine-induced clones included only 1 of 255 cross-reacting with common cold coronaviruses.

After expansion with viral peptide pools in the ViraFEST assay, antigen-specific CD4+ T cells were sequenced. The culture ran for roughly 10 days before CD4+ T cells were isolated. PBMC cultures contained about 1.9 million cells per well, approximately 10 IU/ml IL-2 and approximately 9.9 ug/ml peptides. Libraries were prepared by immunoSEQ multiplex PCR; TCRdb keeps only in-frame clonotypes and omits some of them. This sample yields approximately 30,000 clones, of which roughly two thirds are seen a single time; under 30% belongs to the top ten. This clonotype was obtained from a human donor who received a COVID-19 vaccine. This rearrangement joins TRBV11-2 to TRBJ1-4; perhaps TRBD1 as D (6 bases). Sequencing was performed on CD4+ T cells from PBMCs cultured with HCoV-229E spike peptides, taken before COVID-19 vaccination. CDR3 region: CASSHFRAGGYEKLFF. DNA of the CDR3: TGTGCCAGCAGCCACTTCAGGGCGGGGGGCTATGAAAAACTGTTTTTT.